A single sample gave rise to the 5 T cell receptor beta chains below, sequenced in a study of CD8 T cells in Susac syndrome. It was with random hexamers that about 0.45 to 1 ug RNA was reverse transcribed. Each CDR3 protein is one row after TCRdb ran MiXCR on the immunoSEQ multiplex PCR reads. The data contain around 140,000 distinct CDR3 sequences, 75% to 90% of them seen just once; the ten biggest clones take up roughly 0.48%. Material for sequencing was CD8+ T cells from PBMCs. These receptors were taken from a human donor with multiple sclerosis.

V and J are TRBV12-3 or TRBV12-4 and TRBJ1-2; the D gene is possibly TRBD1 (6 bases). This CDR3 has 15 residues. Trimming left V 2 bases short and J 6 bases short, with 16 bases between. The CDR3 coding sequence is TGTGCCAGCAGTTTAATTCGACAGGCCCCCCATGGCTACACCTTC. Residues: CASSLIRQAPHGYTF.

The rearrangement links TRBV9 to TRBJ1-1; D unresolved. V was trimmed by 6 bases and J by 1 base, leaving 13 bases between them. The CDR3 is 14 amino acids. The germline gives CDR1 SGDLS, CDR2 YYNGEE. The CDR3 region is CASTVGETNTEAFF. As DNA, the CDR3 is TGTGCCAGCACCGTGGGCGAAACGAACACTGAAGCTTTCTTT.

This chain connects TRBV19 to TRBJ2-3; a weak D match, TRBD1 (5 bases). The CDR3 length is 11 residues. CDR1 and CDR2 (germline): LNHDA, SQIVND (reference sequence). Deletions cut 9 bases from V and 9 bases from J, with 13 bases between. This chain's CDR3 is CASRTGPTQYF. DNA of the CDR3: TGTGCCAGCCGAACAGGTCCGACGCAGTATTTT.

The chain's CDR3 is CASSLEGSFNEKLFF. The CDR3 nucleotides read TGTGCCAGCAGTTTAGAAGGCAGCTTTAATGAAAAACTGTTTTTT. The V and J genes are TRBV27 and TRBJ1-4; D remains ambiguous. This CDR3 is built from 15 residues. V shed 2 bases and J shed 4 bases, with 11 bases lying between them. Germline CDR1 is MNHEY and CDR2 is SMNVEV (reference sequence).

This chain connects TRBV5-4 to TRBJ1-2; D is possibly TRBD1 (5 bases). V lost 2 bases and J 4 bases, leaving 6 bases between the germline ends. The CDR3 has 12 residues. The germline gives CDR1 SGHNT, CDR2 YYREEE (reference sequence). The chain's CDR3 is CASSLGTYGYTF. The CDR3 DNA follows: TGTGCCAGCAGCTTAGGGACCTATGGCTACACCTTC.